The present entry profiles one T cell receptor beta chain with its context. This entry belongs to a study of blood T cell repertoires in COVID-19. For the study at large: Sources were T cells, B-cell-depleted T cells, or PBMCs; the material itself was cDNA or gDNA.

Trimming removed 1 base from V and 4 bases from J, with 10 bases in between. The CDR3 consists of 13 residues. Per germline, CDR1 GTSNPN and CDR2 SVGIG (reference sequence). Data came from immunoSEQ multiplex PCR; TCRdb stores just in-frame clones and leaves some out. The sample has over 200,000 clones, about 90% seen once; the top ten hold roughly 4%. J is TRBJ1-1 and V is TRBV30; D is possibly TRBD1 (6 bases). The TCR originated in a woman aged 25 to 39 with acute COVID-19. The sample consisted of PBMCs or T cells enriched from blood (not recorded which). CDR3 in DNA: TGTGCCTGGAGTGAGGGGGACGGCACTGAAGCTTTCTTT. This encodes CAWSEGDGTEAFF.